The rows below give T cell receptor beta chains drawn from one sample of a study of blood T cell repertoires in COVID-19. Here immunoSEQ multiplex PCR was the method, and the copy in TCRdb shows in-frame clones only, minus some. The sample has approximately 90,000 clones, approximately 85% seen once; the top ten hold roughly an eighth. Sequencing input: peripheral blood. These receptors all stem from a human donor in a cohort sampled during active COVID-19. Each CDR3 is given with its conserved first and last residue. A D gene is named only where the DNA matches it firmly. Size values are once, few and many counts, or a class for expanded clones, and some rows have none.

size: -; V: TRBV7-2; J: TRBJ2-3; D: -; length: 13; CDR3: CASSSRSGDTQYF; DNA: TGTGCCAGCAGCTCAAGGAGCGGGGATACGCAGTATTTT
size: few; V: TRBV6-5; J: TRBJ1-4; D: TRBD1; length: 15; CDR3: CASRPGQEFNEKLFF; DNA: TGTGCCAGCAGGCCGGGACAGGAGTTTAATGAAAAACTGTTTTTT
size: -; V: TRBV4-3; J: TRBJ1-4; D: -; length: 16; CDR3: CASSQDTQGTNEKLFF; DNA: TGCGCCAGCAGCCAAGATACCCAGGGCACTAATGAAAAACTGTTTTTT
size: -; V: TRBV9; J: TRBJ2-1; D: -; length: 15; CDR3: CASSVGGGKGNEQFF; DNA: TGTGCCAGCAGCGTCGGTGGAGGGAAGGGGAATGAGCAGTTCTTC
size: -; V: TRBV7-8; J: TRBJ1-6; D: TRBD1; length: 15; CDR3: CASRPTGHSNSPLHF; DNA: TGTGCCAGCAGACCGACAGGGCATAGTAATTCACCCCTCCACTTT
size: once; V: TRBV27; J: TRBJ2-3; D: -; length: 12; CDR3: CASRYRGDTQYF; DNA: TGTGCCAGCAGGTACCGAGGGGATACGCAGTATTTT
size: -; V: TRBV27; J: TRBJ1-3; D: TRBD1; length: 15; CDR3: CASSATDRARDTIYF; DNA: TGTGCCAGCAGTGCAACGGACAGGGCCCGCGACACCATATATTTT
size: -; V: TRBV7-2; J: TRBJ2-2; D: TRBD2; length: 18; CDR3: CASSPGSGRVRNTGELFF; DNA: TGTGCCAGCAGCCCGGGTAGCGGGAGGGTTAGGAACACCGGGGAGCTGTTTTTT
size: -; V: TRBV5-6; J: TRBJ2-7; D: -; length: 13; CDR3: CASSPLGGYEQYF; DNA: TGTGCCAGCAGCCCCTTAGGGGGCTACGAGCAGTACTTC
size: -; V: TRBV29-1; J: TRBJ1-1; D: TRBD1; length: 14; CDR3: CSAGQGGAVTEAFF; DNA: TGCAGCGCAGGACAGGGTGGCGCGGTCACTGAAGCTTTCTTT
size: many; V: TRBV11-2; J: TRBJ2-2; D: -; length: 17; CDR3: CASSFPRGVEGTGELFF; DNA: TGTGCCAGCAGCTTCCCGAGAGGGGTGGAGGGCACCGGGGAGCTGTTTTTT
size: -; V: TRBV15; J: TRBJ2-7; D: -; length: 13; CDR3: CATSREPGDEQYF; DNA: TGTGCCACCAGCAGGGAGCCGGGTGACGAGCAGTACTTC
size: -; V: TRBV6-7; J: TRBJ2-5; D: -; length: 14; CDR3: CASSYRGLQETQYF; DNA: TGTGCCAGCAGTTACAGGGGTCTTCAAGAGACCCAGTACTTC
size: -; V: TRBV5-1; J: TRBJ2-5; D: TRBD1; length: 15; CDR3: CASSFGTGRLETQYF; DNA: TGCGCCAGCAGCTTCGGGACAGGGAGGTTAGAGACCCAGTACTTC
size: -; V: TRBV2; J: TRBJ1-1; D: -; length: 13; CDR3: CASSKDRNTEAFF; DNA: TGTGCCAGCAGTAAAGACAGGAACACTGAAGCTTTCTTT
size: -; V: TRBV5-1; J: TRBJ2-7; D: TRBD1; length: 14; CDR3: CASSRRTGTYEQYF; DNA: TGCGCCAGCAGCCGACGGACAGGGACCTACGAGCAGTACTTC
size: -; V: TRBV5-1; J: TRBJ2-3; D: TRBD2; length: 16; CDR3: CASSSSGGGGTDTQYF; DNA: TGCGCCAGCAGCAGCAGCGGGGGGGGCGGCACAGATACGCAGTATTTT
size: few; V: TRBV7-2; J: TRBJ2-7; D: TRBD1; length: 15; CDR3: CASSLGGTGHYEQYF; DNA: TGTGCCAGCAGCTTAGGCGGGACAGGGCACTACGAGCAGTACTTC